These T cell receptor beta chains were read from a single sample in a study of cytomegalovirus exposure and HLA in healthy donors. TCRdb's table, derived via immunoSEQ multiplex PCR, lists solely in-frame clones and lacks some. The repertoire holds approximately 140,000 clones, roughly 80% seen once, with 6.5% to 7% in the top ten. The sequenced material came from PBMCs. Source of these receptors: a man in his forties or fifties in good health and CMV-seropositive. Each CDR3 is given with its conserved first and last residue. The D gene is left open where the match is weak. The listing skips clone size in some rows; elsewhere it reads once, few, many or a size class.

D gene: TRBD1
J gene: TRBJ1-2
clone size: NA
V gene: TRBV19
CDR3 length: 16
CDR3 DNA: TGTGCCAGTAGTGCAGGCGCGACAGGGGGCGTCTATGGCTACACCTTC
CDR3 protein: CASSAGATGGVYGYTF

D gene: TRBD1
J gene: TRBJ1-2
clone size: NA
V gene: TRBV19
CDR3 length: 14
CDR3 DNA: TGTGCCAGTAGTATTGGAGGACAGGGCATCTCCTACACCTTC
CDR3 protein: CASSIGGQGISYTF

D gene: TRBD2
J gene: TRBJ2-3
clone size: NA
V gene: TRBV5-6
CDR3 length: 13
CDR3 DNA: TGTGCCAGCAGCTTAGCGGGGGGGCTTACGCAGTATTTT
CDR3 protein: CASSLAGGLTQYF

D gene: TRBD2
J gene: TRBJ2-3
clone size: NA
V gene: TRBV6-5
CDR3 length: 15
CDR3 DNA: TGTGCCAGCAGTCGACTAGCGGGGGGGCAGGATACGCAGTATTTT
CDR3 protein: CASSRLAGGQDTQYF

D gene: NA
J gene: TRBJ1-1
clone size: NA
V gene: TRBV10-3
CDR3 length: 15
CDR3 DNA: TGTGCCATCAGCCTTTTACAGGGTTTGAACACTGAAGCTTTCTTT
CDR3 protein: CAISLLQGLNTEAFF

D gene: NA
J gene: TRBJ1-5
clone size: once
V gene: TRBV6-6
CDR3 length: 11
CDR3 DNA: TGTGCCAGCAAGGGGGGGCCGGCCCAGCATTTT
CDR3 protein: CASKGGPAQHF

D gene: NA
J gene: TRBJ1-5
clone size: NA
V gene: TRBV10-1
CDR3 length: 13
CDR3 DNA: TGCGCCAGCAGTGACTGGGGGGATCAGCCCCAGCATTTT
CDR3 protein: CASSDWGDQPQHF

D gene: TRBD1
J gene: TRBJ1-2
clone size: NA
V gene: TRBV7-2
CDR3 length: 15
CDR3 DNA: TGTGCCAGCAGCTTAGCGGTACAGGGGGCGTTTGGCTACACCTTC
CDR3 protein: CASSLAVQGAFGYTF

D gene: NA
J gene: TRBJ2-3
clone size: NA
V gene: TRBV4-3
CDR3 length: 18
CDR3 DNA: TGCGCCAGCAGCCACCTTTCCCCCCTAGGGGGACCCACAGATACGCAGTATTTT
CDR3 protein: CASSHLSPLGGPTDTQYF

D gene: TRBD2
J gene: TRBJ2-1
clone size: NA
V gene: TRBV7-9
CDR3 length: 17
CDR3 DNA: TGTGCCAGCAGCTTACTCCCTAGCGGGAGAGGTTACAATGAGCAGTTCTTC
CDR3 protein: CASSLLPSGRGYNEQFF

D gene: NA
J gene: TRBJ1-2
clone size: NA
V gene: TRBV5-1
CDR3 length: 15
CDR3 DNA: TGCGCCAGCAGTCTGGGAGGCGGGGCAGACTATGGCTACACCTTC
CDR3 protein: CASSLGGGADYGYTF

D gene: TRBD1
J gene: TRBJ2-2
clone size: NA
V gene: TRBV2
CDR3 length: 15
CDR3 DNA: TGTGCCAGCAGTGAGGTCAGGGGGCTGGGCGGGGAGCTGTTTTTT
CDR3 protein: CASSEVRGLGGELFF

D gene: TRBD2
J gene: TRBJ2-5
clone size: NA
V gene: TRBV4-3
CDR3 length: 16
CDR3 DNA: TGCGCCAGCAGCCAAGATCGGCTAGCGGGAGGAGAGACCCAGTACTTC
CDR3 protein: CASSQDRLAGGETQYF

D gene: TRBD1
J gene: TRBJ2-5
clone size: NA
V gene: TRBV5-4
CDR3 length: 16
CDR3 DNA: TGTGCCAGCAGCACGCCTCGAGGGACAGGGGAAGAGACCCAGTACTTC
CDR3 protein: CASSTPRGTGEETQYF

D gene: TRBD1
J gene: TRBJ1-3
clone size: few
V gene: TRBV4-2
CDR3 length: 21
CDR3 DNA: TGTGCCAGCAGCCAAGAAAGGGGGACGACAGGGCGTCTGAGCTCTGGAAACACCATATATTTT
CDR3 protein: CASSQERGTTGRLSSGNTIYF

D gene: TRBD1
J gene: TRBJ1-1
clone size: NA
V gene: TRBV28
CDR3 length: 15
CDR3 DNA: TGTGCCAGCAGCTCATCCGGGACAGGGGACACTGAAGCTTTCTTT
CDR3 protein: CASSSSGTGDTEAFF

D gene: NA
J gene: TRBJ2-5
clone size: NA
V gene: TRBV7-2
CDR3 length: 14
CDR3 DNA: TGTGCCAGCAGCTTCCGGGACTCACAAGAGACCCAGTACTTC
CDR3 protein: CASSFRDSQETQYF

D gene: NA
J gene: TRBJ2-5
clone size: NA
V gene: TRBV5-1
CDR3 length: 15
CDR3 DNA: TGCGCCAGCAGCTTGGCCGTCGGGGTTCAAGAGACCCAGTACTTC
CDR3 protein: CASSLAVGVQETQYF

D gene: NA
J gene: TRBJ2-1
clone size: NA
V gene: TRBV7-9
CDR3 length: 13
CDR3 DNA: TGTGCCAGCAGCTTAGTTCCAGACAATGAGCAGTTCTTC
CDR3 protein: CASSLVPDNEQFF

D gene: NA
J gene: TRBJ2-5
clone size: NA
V gene: TRBV2
CDR3 length: 15
CDR3 DNA: TGTGCCAGCAGTCCTTTGGGGGGGGCAGGAGAGACCCAGTACTTC
CDR3 protein: CASSPLGGAGETQYF

D gene: NA
J gene: TRBJ1-2
clone size: NA
V gene: TRBV29-1
CDR3 length: 13
CDR3 DNA: TGCAGCGTTGTACAGCGACTAGACTATGGCTACACCTTC
CDR3 protein: CSVVQRLDYGYTF

D gene: TRBD2
J gene: TRBJ2-2
clone size: few
V gene: TRBV9
CDR3 length: 18
CDR3 DNA: TGTGCCAGCAGCGTAGGTCGCGGAAGCGGGGCGAACACCGGGGAGCTGTTTTTT
CDR3 protein: CASSVGRGSGANTGELFF

D gene: NA
J gene: TRBJ1-2
clone size: NA
V gene: TRBV28
CDR3 length: 12
CDR3 DNA: TGTGCCAGCAGTCCGGCGGACTATGGCTACACCTTC
CDR3 protein: CASSPADYGYTF

D gene: TRBD1
J gene: TRBJ1-4
clone size: once
V gene: TRBV5-1
CDR3 length: 15
CDR3 DNA: TGCGCCAGCAGCTTGCCGACAGGGTCTTACGAAAAACTGTTTTTT
CDR3 protein: CASSLPTGSYEKLFF

D gene: NA
J gene: TRBJ2-3
clone size: NA
V gene: TRBV5-4
CDR3 length: 14
CDR3 DNA: TGTGCCAGCAGCTTTGCTCAGGGGGGAGATACGCAGTATTTT
CDR3 protein: CASSFAQGGDTQYF

D gene: TRBD1
J gene: TRBJ1-5
clone size: NA
V gene: TRBV4-2
CDR3 length: 20
CDR3 DNA: TGTGCCAGCAGCCAAGACTTTGGTGTTACTAGACAGGGAGAAAATCAGCCCCAGCATTTT
CDR3 protein: CASSQDFGVTRQGENQPQHF

D gene: TRBD1
J gene: TRBJ1-5
clone size: NA
V gene: TRBV28
CDR3 length: 17
CDR3 DNA: TGTGCCAGCAGTACATGGACAGGGTTTGGTAGCAATCAGCCCCAGCATTTT
CDR3 protein: CASSTWTGFGSNQPQHF